The 3 T cell receptor beta chains below were found in one sample sequenced in a study of blood T cell repertoires in COVID-19. The assay was immunoSEQ multiplex PCR, and TCRdb's table has in-frame clones only and misses some. The sample carries 200,000 to 250,000 clones, 60% to 85% recorded once. Sequencing input: peripheral blood. The receptors derive from a woman aged 70-85 years with acute or convalescent COVID-19.

With respect to this clone: Germline is not matched at one junction end, which may reflect a read error. The chain uses TRBV2 and TRBJ1-1; D might be TRBD1 (6 bases). The CDR3 has 13 amino acids. Germline assignment: CDR1 SNHLY and CDR2 FYNNEI. CDR3 sequence reads: CATSIQGTTEAFF. In DNA form, the CDR3 reads TGTGCCACCAGTATACAGGGTACCACTGAAGCTTTCTTT.

The V and J genes are TRBV29-1 and TRBJ2-1, with a possible D match to TRBD2 (6 bases). The CDR3 runs to 12 residues. Trimming cost V 3 bases and J 8 bases, with 11 bases left between them. Per the germline V gene, CDR1 is SQVTM and CDR2 is ANQGSEA. In DNA form, the CDR3 reads TGCAGCGTTGAGGAGGGGTTGGATGAGCAGTTCTTC. Translated, it gives CSVEEGLDEQFF.

This chain links TRBV28 with TRBJ2-7, with D possibly matching TRBD1 (5 bases). Trimming took off 3 bases at V and 5 bases at J, with 11 bases between the two ends. CDR1 is MDHEN, CDR2 SYDVKM, per germline. The CDR3 has 13 residues. CDR3 sequence: CASSLSDRDEQYF. The CDR3 nucleotides read TGTGCCAGCAGTTTGAGTGACAGAGACGAGCAGTACTTC.